This TCR beta chain was profiled in a study of CD8+CD57+ T cells in acquired aplastic anemia. Study in general: Isolated CD4+ and CD8+ cells, once sorted, yielded DNA averaging about 3.2 ug. Study-wide points: Patients and controls had CD8+ Simpson's diversity values that were not significantly distinct.

CDR3 and TCR beta VDJ profiling relied on genomic DNA as the template. TCRdb called the reads again in MiXCR, with one record for every CDR3 protein. The sample records approximately 180,000 distinct CDR3 sequences, 63% being singletons. For sequencing, patients were chosen who had shown expansion of CD8+CD57+ cells by flow cytometry. Each patient carried a diagnosis of severe acquired aplastic anemia. Receipt of therapy had not occurred in any patient by the time of blood sampling. This CDR3 spans 15 amino acids. Trimming pared 3 bases from V and 0 bases from J, leaving 12 bases between. The germline V gene encodes CDR1 SGHNT and CDR2 YYREEE (reference sequence). At least ten counts were recorded for this clonotype. Its antigen is undetermined.

This TCR derives from a human donor with aplastic anemia. Sequencing input: sorted CD4+, CD8+, or CD8+CD57+ T cells (not recorded which) from PBMCs. The V call is TRBV5-4, the J call TRBJ1-1; the D gene is possibly TRBD1 (6 bases). This chain's CDR3 is CASSSHTGLNTEAFF. The CDR3 bases are TGTGCCAGCAGCTCTCATACAGGGTTGAACACTGAAGCTTTCTTT. Drawing the rest from reference TRBV5-4 and TRBJ1-1, the complete variable domain is ETGVTQSPTHLIKTRGQQVTLRCSSQSGHNTVSWYQQALGQGPQFIFQYYREEENGRGNFPPRFSGLQFPNYSSELNVNALELDDSALYLCASSSHTGLNTEAFFGQGTRLTVV.